The entry below describes one T cell receptor (beta chain). Its antigen is currently unknown. Looked up from germline, CDR1 is SGHVS and CDR2 is FQNEAQ. The CDR3 is made up of 15 amino acids. The V and J ends lost 5 bases and 7 bases, in that order; junction bases with no gene match: 10. The sample belongs to a study of T cell responses to AZD1222 COVID-19 vaccine. Findings and limits, study-wide: The donors showed a predominance of white British ancestry and of females, with possible underestimation of clonal diversity.

TCRdb keeps only in-frame clones here, not all; method: immunoSEQ multiplex PCR. The sample shows over 100,000 clones, about 89% of them seen only once. Source: peripheral blood, taken on day 0 of AZD1222 vaccination. The chain links TRBV7-8 to TRBJ2-1; 8 bases are a match to TRBD2. This sequence originates from an adult in good health. DNA of the CDR3: TGTGCCAGCAGCGGGGGACTAGTACTCCCAAATGAGCAGTTCTTC. This sequence encodes CASSGGLVLPNEQFF.